This T cell receptor beta chain was sequenced during a study of OX40 agonist ivuxolimab in advanced cancers. The ends lost 5 bases at V and 8 bases at J; junction bases unmatched: 10. The length of the CDR3 is 15 residues. The germline V gene encodes CDR1 MNHEY and CDR2 SVGAGI. Clones were sequenced by immunoSEQ multiplex PCR, and TCRdb holds only the in-frame ones, with some missing. The table records some 64,000 clones, approximately 84% of them present only once. The gene calls are TRBV6-5 and TRBJ1-2, with 11 positions matching TRBD1. The receptor was isolated from an adult with an advanced solid tumor such as melanoma, head and neck, liver or kidney cancer. The material was CD4+ or CD8+ T cells sorted from blood, obtained in a trial of the OX40 agonist ivuxolimab. The chain's CDR3 is CASSRGGQGAVGYTF. The DNA of the CDR3 is TGTGCCAGCAGTAGAGGCGGACAGGGGGCCGTCGGCTACACCTTC.